This TCR beta chain was identified in a study of cytomegalovirus exposure and HLA in healthy donors. Study-level findings and limits: A further, later analysis showed that HLA-associated TCR beta chains (compared with equally common others) were more clonally expanded.

PCR employed 60 Vbeta and 13 Jbeta primers. The assay was immunoSEQ multiplex PCR, and TCRdb's table has in-frame clones only and misses some. Of 200,000 or so clones listed, approximately 85% are singletons. Worth noting for this clone: Its target is unknown.

The ends were cut back, 7 bases at V and 2 bases at J, with 15 bases in the middle. Germline V gives CDR1 MNHNS, CDR2 SASEGT. This CDR3 region has 15 residues. The genes are TRBV6-1 and TRBJ2-1, with a tentative D call TRBD2 (6 bases). This sequence originates from a woman aged 50 to 60 in good health and CMV-seropositive. The source material was PBMCs. CDR3 amino acids: CASNIGTSTYNEQFF. Written as DNA, the CDR3 is TGTGCCAGCAACATCGGGACTTCCACCTACAATGAGCAGTTCTTC.